This entry lists 14 T cell receptor beta chains sequenced from one sample in a study of cytomegalovirus exposure and HLA in healthy donors. It was with 60 Vbeta and 13 Jbeta primers that the PCR ran. The assay was immunoSEQ multiplex PCR, and TCRdb's table has in-frame clones only and misses some. The data show roughly 92,000 clones, 80% seen once. Sequenced input: PBMCs. These receptors originate from a woman aged 45-59 years in good health and CMV-seropositive.

J is TRBJ1-4 and V is TRBV5-1; D gene unclear. Germline V gene sequence: CDR1 SGHRS, CDR2 YFSETQ. Trimming pared 3 bases from V and 0 bases from J, leaving 12 bases between. The CDR3 spans 16 residues. The CDR3 nucleotides read TGCGCCAGCAGCTCGGACTCGGTCTCAACTAATGAAAAACTGTTTTTT. It codes for CASSSDSVSTNEKLFF.

This chain joins TRBV6-5 and TRBJ1-2; D is uncertain. The CDR3 is made up of 13 amino acids. V lost 2 bases, J lost 7 bases, and 11 bases lay in between. Germline V lookup: CDR1 MNHEY, CDR2 SVGAGI. CDR3 DNA: TGTGCCAGCAGTTACCCCGGGAGGATTGGCTACACCTTC. This encodes CASSYPGRIGYTF.

This chain links TRBV20-1 with TRBJ1-1, with 7 bases fitting TRBD1. CDR1 and CDR2 (germline): DFQATT, SNEGSKA (reference sequence). This CDR3 region has 11 residues. V dropped 0 bases and J dropped 10; count of bases not matched to a gene: 2. Here the CDR3 DNA reads TGCAGTGCTAGAGAAGGGGGCTCAGCTTTCTTT. This sequence encodes CSAREGGSAFF.

This clone was counted a few times. The rearrangement uses TRBV10-3 and TRBJ2-1; D may be TRBD2 (5 bases). Germline-derived CDR1 and CDR2 are ENHRY and SYGVKD. The CDR3 spans 18 residues. The V gene lost 0 bases and the J gene lost 4 bases, with 19 bases spanning the gap. The CDR3 DNA is TGTGCCATCAGTGAGTCGAGAGGGAACAAGCAGACGTACAATGAGCAGTTCTTC. As protein: CAISESRGNKQTYNEQFF.

The chain joins TRBV4-1 to TRBJ2-4, with 9 bases that match TRBD1. The CDR3 covers 17 residues. CDR1 is MGHRA and CDR2 is YSYEKL in the germline V gene. Unmatched junction bases numbered 14, after V lost 4 bases and J lost 7 bases. The CDR3 reads CASSPSTGGLKWNIQYF. The CDR3 nucleotides are TGCGCCAGCAGCCCATCTACAGGGGGCCTTAAATGGAACATTCAGTACTTC.

This chain links TRBV19 with TRBJ1-1; perhaps TRBD1 as D (6 bases). V was clipped by 5 bases and J by 9 bases, with 19 bases between them. From germline, CDR1 is LNHDA and CDR2 SQIVND (reference sequence). This CDR3 is built from 14 residues. The CDR3 is CASSRTDSAIQAFF. In DNA, the CDR3 is TGTGCCAGTAGTCGCACGGACAGTGCCATTCAAGCTTTCTTT.

Comment on this clone: The same CDR3 also results from other DNA sequences found in this sample. The CDR3 loop is CASSYTGGAGYTF. DNA of the CDR3: TGTGCCAGCAGCTATACAGGGGGTGCAGGCTACACCTTC. This chain links TRBV7-3 with TRBJ1-2; TRBD1 matches 8 bases. The V gene end was trimmed by 4 bases and the J gene end by 8 bases; junction bases not matched to a gene: 6. There are 13 residues in the CDR3. CDR1 and CDR2 from the germline V gene are SGHTA and FQGTGA.

This sequence joins TRBV7-5 and TRBJ2-6; the table's TRBD2 call for D was not verified on the DNA. TRBV7-5 is recorded as a pseudogene. CDR3 size: 19 residues. The CDR3 spells CARRVRGPAQFSGANVLTF. The CDR3 DNA reads TGTGCCAGAAGGGTGAGAGGGCCGGCACAGTTCTCTGGGGCCAACGTCCTGACTTTC.

This chain connects TRBV4-2 to TRBJ1-1; 8 bases align to TRBD1. The CDR3 extends over 15 amino acids. Unmatched junction bases numbered 14, after V lost 3 bases and J lost 11 bases. CDR1 is LGHNA, CDR2 YNFKEQ, per germline. DNA for the CDR3: TGTGCCAGCAGCCATAACAATCGGGAGAGACAGGGGGCTTTCTTT. Amino acids: CASSHNNRERQGAFF.

The chain is built from TRBV7-8 and TRBJ1-5; the D is unclear. The CDR3 consists of 18 residues. CDR1 is SGHVS and CDR2 is FQNEAQ in the germline V gene. V was pared by 5 bases and J by 1 base, with 21 bases between. The CDR3 nucleotides read TGTGCCAGCAGCGCTAGTCGGTTGTGGCCGAGGAGCAATCAGCCCCAGCATTTT. It encodes CASSASRLWPRSNQPQHF.

This chain joins TRBV2 and TRBJ2-7, with D possibly TRBD1 on 6 matching bases. CDR1 is SNHLY and CDR2 is FYNNEI in the germline V gene. The CDR3 loop spans 13 amino acids. Trimming took off 9 bases at V and 3 bases at J, with 15 bases between the two ends. The CDR3 is CASQLGQNYEQYF. CDR3 DNA: TGTGCCAGTCAACTAGGACAGAACTACGAGCAGTACTTC.

The gene calls are TRBV6-1 and TRBJ2-7, with a tentative D call TRBD2 (5 bases). The germline CDR1 and CDR2 sequences are MNHNS and SASEGT. Trimming took off 10 bases at V and 2 bases at J, with 15 bases between the two ends. The CDR3 runs 13 residues. CDR3 sequence reads: CATTVGNAYEQYV. Here the CDR3 DNA reads TGTGCCACCACAGTCGGGAATGCCTACGAGCAGTACGTC.

This clone has only a few counts. V and J are TRBV9 and TRBJ2-1; tentatively, D is TRBD2 (6 bases). Looked up from germline, CDR1 is SGDLS and CDR2 is YYNGEE. V dropped 2 bases and J dropped 7 bases, with 10 bases sitting between them. The CDR3 has 13 residues. The CDR3 reads CASSVGGENEQFF. CDR3 coding DNA: TGTGCCAGCAGCGTGGGCGGGGAAAATGAGCAGTTCTTC.

The chain has TRBV6-5 and TRBJ1-2; 7 bases agree with TRBD1. Losses at the gene ends were 0 bases for V and 8 bases for J; bases not matched to a gene: 9. The germline CDR1 and CDR2 sequences are MNHEY and SVGAGI. The CDR3 is 15 residues long. CDR3 sequence: CASSYSWTGLDGYTF. DNA for the CDR3: TGTGCCAGCAGTTACTCCTGGACAGGCCTCGACGGCTACACCTTC.